This T cell receptor beta chain comes out of a study of identical twins. Healthy Caucasians provided all donations. Study-wide results and caveats: For cord blood, abundant beta clonotypes had fewer insertions, unlike memory repertoires, which showed none.

As regards this clonotype: Its antigen remains unidentified. One end of the junction does not line up with germline, which may come from a read error.

Unique molecular identifiers were present on the cDNA, which also gained a universal primer site by template switching. A single record per CDR3 protein comes from TCRdb applying MiXCR to the 5' RACE reads. The repertoire has nearly 650,000 distinct CDR3 sequences, roughly 7.1% of them found once; the top ten carry about 1.5%. Germline CDR1 and CDR2: MNHEY and SMNVEV (reference sequence). The CDR3 has 12 amino acids. These data were also reused for a study on yellow fever vaccine responses in identical twins.

The TCR comes from a woman between 18 and 29 years old in good health. Sequencing was done on a sample of PBMCs. This chain links TRBV27 with TRBJ2-1, with TRBD2 as a possible D gene (6 bases). CDR3 sequence reads: CVSSPTGTWEFF. In DNA form, the CDR3 reads TGTGTCAGCAGTCCCACTGGGACTTGGGAGTTCTTC.